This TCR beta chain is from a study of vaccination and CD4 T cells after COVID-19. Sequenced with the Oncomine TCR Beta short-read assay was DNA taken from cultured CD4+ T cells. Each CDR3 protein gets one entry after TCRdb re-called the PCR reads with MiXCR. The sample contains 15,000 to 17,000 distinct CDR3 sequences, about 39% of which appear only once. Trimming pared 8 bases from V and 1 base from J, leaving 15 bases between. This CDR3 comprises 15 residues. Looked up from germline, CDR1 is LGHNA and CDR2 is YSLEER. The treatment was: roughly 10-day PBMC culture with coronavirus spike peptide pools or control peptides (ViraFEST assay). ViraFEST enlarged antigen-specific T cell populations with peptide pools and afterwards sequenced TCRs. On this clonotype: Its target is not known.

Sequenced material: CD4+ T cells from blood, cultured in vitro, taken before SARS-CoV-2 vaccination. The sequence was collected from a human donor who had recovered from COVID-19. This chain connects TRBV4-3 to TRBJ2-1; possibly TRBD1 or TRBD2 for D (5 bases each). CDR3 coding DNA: TGCGCCAGCGCAAAGCTGGGGGTGTCCTACAATGAGCAGTTCTTC. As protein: CASAKLGVSYNEQFF.